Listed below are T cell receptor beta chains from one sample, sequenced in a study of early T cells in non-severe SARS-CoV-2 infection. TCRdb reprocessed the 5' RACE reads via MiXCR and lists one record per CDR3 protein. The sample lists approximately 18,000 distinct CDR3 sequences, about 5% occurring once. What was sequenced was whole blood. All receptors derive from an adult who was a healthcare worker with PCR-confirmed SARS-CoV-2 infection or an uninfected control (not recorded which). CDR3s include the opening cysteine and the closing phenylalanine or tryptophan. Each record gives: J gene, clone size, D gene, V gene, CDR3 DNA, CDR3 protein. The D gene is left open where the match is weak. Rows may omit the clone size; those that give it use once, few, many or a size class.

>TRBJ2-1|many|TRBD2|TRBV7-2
TGTGCCAGCAGCTTAGTGGGACTAGCGGCCTACAATGAGCAGTTCTTC
CASSLVGLAAYNEQFF
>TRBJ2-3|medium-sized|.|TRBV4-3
TGCGCCAGCAGCCCCCATATAGTGCAGGGAGCAGATACGCAGTATTTT
CASSPHIVQGADTQYF
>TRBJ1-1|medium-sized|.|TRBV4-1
TGCGCCAGCAGCCAAGGGCGGGGGAGCATGAACACTGAAGCTTTCTTT
CASSQGRGSMNTEAFF
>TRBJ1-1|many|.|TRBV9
TGTGCCAGCAGCGTGCAGTTGAACACTGAAGCTTTCTTT
CASSVQLNTEAFF
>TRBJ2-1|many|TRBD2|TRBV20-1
TGCAGTGCTGGACTAGCGAGACAATACAATGAGCAGTTCTTC
CSAGLARQYNEQFF
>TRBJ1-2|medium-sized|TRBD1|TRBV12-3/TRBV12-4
TGTGCCAGCAGTTCGGACAGGGACTATGGCTACACCTTC
CASSSDRDYGYTF
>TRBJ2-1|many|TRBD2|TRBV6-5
TGTGCCAGCAGTTACCCGACTAGCGGGAGAAACAATGAGCAGTTCTTC
CASSYPTSGRNNEQFF
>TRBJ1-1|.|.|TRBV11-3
TGTGCCAGCAGTTACTCCGAGGGCGTAAACACTGAAGCTTTCTTT
CASSYSEGVNTEAFF
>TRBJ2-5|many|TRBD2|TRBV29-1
TGCAGCGTTGGGCCGGGACTAGCGGGAGGCACACGCCAAGAGACCCAGTACTTC
CSVGPGLAGGTRQETQYF
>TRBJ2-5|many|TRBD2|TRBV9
TGTGCCAGCAGCTCGGGACTAGCGGGAGAGCCGCCATCAGAGACCCAGTACTTC
CASSSGLAGEPPSETQYF
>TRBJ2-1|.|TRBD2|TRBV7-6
TGTGCCAGCAGCGCGGCTAGCGGGACTAAGCAGTTCTTC
CASSAASGTKQFF
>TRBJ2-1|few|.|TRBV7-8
TGTGCCAGCAGCACCCGCGGGAACGTCTACAATGAGCAGTTCTTC
CASSTRGNVYNEQFF
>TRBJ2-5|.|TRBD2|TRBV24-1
TGTGCCACCAGTGATGCGGGGGGACAAGAGACCCAGTACTTC
CATSDAGGQETQYF
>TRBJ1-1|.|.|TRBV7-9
TGTGCCAGCAGCTTAACAGGCGCGAACACTGAAGCTTTCTTT
CASSLTGANTEAFF
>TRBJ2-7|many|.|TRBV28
TGTGCCAGCAGTTTTACCGAGCAGTACTTC
CASSFTEQYF
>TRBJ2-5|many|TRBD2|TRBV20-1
TGCAGTGCAACCCCTCTAGCGGGGGTGCGACAAGAGACCCAGTACTTC
CSATPLAGVRQETQYF
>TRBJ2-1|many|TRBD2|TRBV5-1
TGCGCCAGCAGCTTGGGACTAGCGGGAGGTTTTAATGAGCAGTTCTTC
CASSLGLAGGFNEQFF
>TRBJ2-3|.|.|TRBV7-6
TGTGCCAGCAGCTTGAGACAGTCTAGCACAGATACGCAGTATTTT
CASSLRQSSTDTQYF
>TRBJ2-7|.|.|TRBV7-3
TGTGCCAGCAGCCCCGACAGGTACTCCTACGAGCAGTACTTC
CASSPDRYSYEQYF
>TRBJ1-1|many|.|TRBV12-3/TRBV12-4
TGTGCCAGCAGTCCGGTAGGTGACACTGAAGCTTTCTTT
CASSPVGDTEAFF
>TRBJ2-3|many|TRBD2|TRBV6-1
TGTGCCAGCAGTCTGACTAGCGGGAGCACAGATACGCAGTATTTT
CASSLTSGSTDTQYF
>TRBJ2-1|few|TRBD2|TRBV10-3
TGTGCCATCAGTGAGGGACTAGCGGGAAGCTCCTACAATGAGCAGTTCTTC
CAISEGLAGSSYNEQFF
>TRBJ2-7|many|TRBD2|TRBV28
TGTGCCAGCAGTTTAATCGCTAGCGGGAGGTACTACGAGCAGTACTTC
CASSLIASGRYYEQYF
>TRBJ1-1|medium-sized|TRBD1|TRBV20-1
TGCAGTGCCCGGACAGGGGTGTGGACTGAAGCTTTCTTT
CSARTGVWTEAFF
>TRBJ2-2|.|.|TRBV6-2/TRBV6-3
TGTGCCAGCAGTTACTCTCAAAGGGGGGAGCTGTTTTTT
CASSYSQRGELFF
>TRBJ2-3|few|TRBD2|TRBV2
TGTGCCAGCAGTCTTCTCCCGACTAGCGGGAGTGCAGATACGCAGTATTTT
CASSLLPTSGSADTQYF
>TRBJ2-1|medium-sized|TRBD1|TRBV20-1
TGCAGTGCTAGAGATTGGGACAGGATGAGCTCCTACAATGAGCAGTTCTTC
CSARDWDRMSSYNEQFF